These 23 T cell receptor beta chains share one sample of origin, sequenced in a study of blood T cell repertoires in COVID-19. Using immunoSEQ multiplex PCR, the repertoire was profiled, and TCRdb retains in-frame clones only, with some absent. The sample comprises around 250,000 clones, around four fifths of which are singletons, and approximately 16% rests with the top ten. Sequencing was done on a sample of PBMCs or T cells enriched from blood (not recorded which). These receptors were obtained from a man aged 40-49 years who had recovered from COVID-19.

The chain employs TRBV19 and TRBJ2-1; 8 bases map to TRBD2. V lost 8 bases and J lost 6; bases outside the gene matches: 9. The CDR3 runs to 14 residues. Germline V lookup: CDR1 LNHDA, CDR2 SQIVND (reference sequence). The CDR3 spells CASGVVAGFNEQFF. The CDR3 bases are TGTGCCAGTGGGGTGGTAGCGGGATTCAATGAGCAGTTCTTC.

The chain has TRBV15 and TRBJ1-2, with D possibly matching TRBD1 (6 bases). Germline V gives CDR1 LNHNV, CDR2 YYDKDF (reference sequence). This CDR3 has 13 residues. V was cut by 0 bases and J by 6 bases, with 8 bases left in between. The CDR3 DNA is TGTGCCACCAGCAGAGACAGGGGCCATGGCTACACCTTC. It codes for CATSRDRGHGYTF. Full variable domain (rest looked up from reference TRBV15 and TRBJ1-2): DAMVIQNPRYQVTQFGKPVTLSCSQTLNHNVMYWYQQKSSQAPKLLFHYYDKDFNNEADTPDNFQSRRPNTSFCFLDIRSPGLGDTAMYLCATSRDRGHGYTFGSGTRLTVV.

This sequence joins TRBV3-1 (or the pseudogene TRBV3-2) and TRBJ1-1; D ambiguous. CDR1 and CDR2 from the germline V gene are LGHDT and YNNKEL (reference sequence). The CDR3 consists of 12 residues. CDR3 bases: TGTGCGTGTGGCGGGGAGGGATTTGAAGCTTTCTTT. Translated, it gives CACGGEGFEAFF.

The rearrangement links TRBV5-3 to TRBJ2-3; D might be TRBD2 (5 bases). TRBV5-3 is an open reading frame whose function is uncertain. The germline V and J ends were trimmed by 1 base and 9 bases, with 18 bases remaining between them. The CDR3 covers 15 residues. CDR3 nucleotide sequence: TGTGCCAGAAGCTTGTTGGCACCGATTGAGGGAACGCAGTATTTT. Translated, it gives CARSLLAPIEGTQYF.

The chain links TRBV28 to TRBJ1-6; D is uncertain. V lost 4 bases, J lost 0 bases, and 19 bases lay in between. This CDR3 spans 19 amino acids. Germline-derived CDR1 and CDR2 are MDHEN and SYDVKM. In DNA, the CDR3 is TGTGCCAGCAGTTACTCAACGAGCCCGAGGAGCTCCTATAATTCACCCCTCCACTTT. Its translation: CASSYSTSPRSSYNSPLHF.

This clone was seen more than once but under ten times. The sample carries other DNA sequences with the same CDR3. This rearrangement joins TRBV7-8 to TRBJ1-2, with a weak D call TRBD1 (5 bases). V was trimmed by 2 bases and J by 4 bases, leaving 8 bases between them. Germline V gene sequence: CDR1 SGHVS, CDR2 FQNEAQ. CDR3 size: 13 residues. Written as DNA, the CDR3 is TGTGCCAGCAGCTTAACGACAGCCTATGGCTACACCTTC. The encoded protein is CASSLTTAYGYTF. The whole variable domain, filled in from reference TRBV7-8 and TRBJ1-2, reads GAGVSQSPRYKVAKRGQDVALRCDPISGHVSLFWYQQALGQGPEFLTYFQNEAQLDKSGLPSDRFFAERPEGSVSTLKIQRTQQEDSAVYLCASSLTTAYGYTFGSGTRLTVV.

This clone was found once. The CDR3: CASSLAPGQGMNTEAFF. As DNA, the CDR3 is TGTGCCAGCAGCTTAGCCCCGGGACAGGGGATGAACACTGAAGCTTTCTTT. The chain couples TRBV7-6 to TRBJ1-1; 10 bases line up with TRBD1. CDR3 size: 17 residues. Germline-derived CDR1 and CDR2 are SGHVS and FNYEAQ. V lost 0 bases and J lost 0; bases outside the gene matches: 4.

The chain recombines TRBV19 with TRBJ2-2, with TRBD2 matching 12 bases. CDR3 length equals 16 residues. V lost 7 bases to trimming and J lost 1 base; unmatched junction nucleotides: 4. Germline V lookup: CDR1 LNHDA, CDR2 SQIVND (reference sequence). This chain's CDR3 is CASTSGRELNTGELFF. Here the CDR3 DNA reads TGTGCCAGTACTAGCGGGAGGGAACTGAACACCGGGGAGCTGTTTTTT.

The J gene is TRBJ1-6, the V gene TRBV28; no reliable D call. The CDR3 extends over 15 amino acids. Germline V lookup: CDR1 MDHEN, CDR2 SYDVKM. Trimming left V 3 bases short and J 6 bases short, with 12 bases between. The CDR3 spells CASSLSRLGNSPLHF. The DNA for the CDR3 is TGTGCCAGCAGTTTGAGCAGACTGGGTAATTCACCCCTCCACTTT.

Only a few counts were recorded for this clone. The J gene is TRBJ1-2, the V gene TRBV10-3, with a tentative D call TRBD1 (5 bases). The CDR3 consists of 15 residues. The V gene's germline CDR1 is ENHRY and CDR2 SYGVKD. V gave up 11 bases and J gave up 6 bases, with 25 bases separating them. CDR3 protein: CAANSQTRDFHGYTF. In DNA, the CDR3 is TGTGCCGCTAACTCCCAAACGCGGGACTTCCATGGCTACACCTTC.

The chain combines TRBV10-3 with TRBJ1-3, with D perhaps matching TRBD1 (6 bases). V lost 5 bases and J lost 3, with 11 bases in between. The CDR3 consists of 14 residues. Germline V lookup: CDR1 ENHRY, CDR2 SYGVKD. As DNA, the CDR3 is TGTGCCATCAGTAGTCAGGGGTTTGGAAACACCATATATTTT. Protein product: CAISSQGFGNTIYF.

This sequence joins TRBV6-5 and TRBJ1-6, with a weak D call TRBD1 (5 bases). Germline lookup yields CDR1 MNHEY and CDR2 SVGAGI. V lost 8 bases, J lost 9 bases, and 17 bases lay in between. The CDR3 has 14 residues. CDR3 sequence reads: CASGTRADTSPLHF. CDR3 coding DNA: TGTGCCAGCGGTACCAGGGCGGACACTTCACCCCTCCACTTT.

This chain connects TRBV20-1 to TRBJ2-3, with TRBD2 matching over 11 bases. Germline V lookup: CDR1 DFQATT, CDR2 SNEGSKA (reference sequence). The junction had 5 bases not matched to a gene; V was cut back by 3 bases and J by 0 bases. The length of the CDR3 is 16 residues. CDR3 nucleotide sequence: TGCAGTGCTAGTGGCCGGACTAGCGGGAGCACAGATACGCAGTATTTT. Encoded protein: CSASGRTSGSTDTQYF.

The gene calls are TRBV5-1 and TRBJ1-4; tentatively, D is TRBD1 (5 bases). The germline CDR1 and CDR2 sequences are SGHRS and YFSETQ. The CDR3 spans 15 residues. V was trimmed by 0 bases and J by 3 bases, leaving 9 bases between them. This CDR3 is CASSLARGANEKLFF. The CDR3 nucleotides read TGCGCCAGCAGCTTGGCACGGGGGGCTAATGAAAAACTGTTTTTT.

The rearrangement joins TRBV6-2 or TRBV6-3 to TRBJ2-3; no clear D. The CDR3 is 12 residues long. Deletions cut 6 bases from V and 2 bases from J, with 6 bases between. CDR1 is MNHEY and CDR2 is SVGEGT in the germline V gene. This chain's CDR3 is CASSGHTDTQYF. The CDR3 DNA reads TGTGCCAGCAGCGGCCACACAGATACGCAGTATTTT.

This clone has more than one count but fewer than ten. The J gene is TRBJ1-5, the V gene TRBV11-2, with 7 nucleotides matching TRBD1. Germline assignment: CDR1 SGHAT and CDR2 FQNNGV. This CDR3 has 16 residues. V lost 5 bases, J lost 1 base, and 8 bases stayed unmatched. The CDR3 DNA follows: TGTGCCAGCAGCCGAAGATCGGGACAGAGCAATCAGCCCCAGCATTTT. As protein: CASSRRSGQSNQPQHF.

The rearrangement links TRBV28 to TRBJ1-5, with D unclear. The germline CDR1 and CDR2 sequences are MDHEN and SYDVKM. V was shortened by 3 bases and J by 2 bases, with 11 bases between the two germline ends. The CDR3 covers 15 residues. The CDR3 is CASSFAGMGNQPQHF. In nucleotides, the CDR3 is TGTGCCAGCAGTTTCGCGGGGATGGGCAATCAGCCCCAGCATTTT.

The CDR3 sequence is CASSLRQGWTEAFF. The DNA for the CDR3 is TGTGCCAGCAGTCTGAGACAGGGATGGACTGAAGCTTTCTTT. This chain links TRBV28 with TRBJ1-1; TRBD1 agrees at 7 bases. Germline assignment: CDR1 MDHEN and CDR2 SYDVKM. This CDR3 has 14 amino acids. V dropped 5 bases and J dropped 5; count of bases not matched to a gene: 8.

The CDR3: CASKPHGASGDYNEQFF. CDR3 nucleotides: TGTGCCAGCAAACCCCACGGGGCTAGCGGGGATTACAATGAGCAGTTCTTC. V and J are TRBV28 and TRBJ2-1; 9 nucleotides align to TRBD2. The CDR3 runs to 17 residues. Germline lookup yields CDR1 MDHEN and CDR2 SYDVKM. J was trimmed by 4 bases and V by 7 bases; bases with no gene match: 14. Filled out from reference TRBV28 and TRBJ2-1, the complete variable domain reads DVKVTQSSRYLVKRTGEKVFLECVQDMDHENMFWYRQDPGLGLRLIYFSYDVKMKEKGDIPEGYSVSREKKERFSLILESASTNQTSMYLCASKPHGASGDYNEQFFGPGTRLTVL.

This clone has a single count. This chain links TRBV2 with TRBJ2-5; TRBD1 matches 11 bases. This CDR3 contains 16 residues. Germline V CDR1 and CDR2: SNHLY, FYNNEI. V dropped 5 bases and J dropped 4; count of bases not matched to a gene: 9. CDR3 DNA sequence: TGTGCCAGCAGTCTGAGGACAGGGGGCTATGCAGAGACCCAGTACTTC. Amino acid sequence: CASSLRTGGYAETQYF.

This clone was counted between two and nine times. The chain is built from TRBV28 and TRBJ2-3, with 8 bases aligning to TRBD1. The germline gives CDR1 MDHEN, CDR2 SYDVKM. The CDR3 spans 17 residues. V gave up 3 bases and J gave up 3 bases; unmatched junction bases: 11. Written as DNA, the CDR3 is TGTGCCAGCAGTTTCTATAACCTGGACAGGGATACAGATACGCAGTATTTT. Its translation is CASSFYNLDRDTDTQYF.

The chain couples TRBV25-1 to TRBJ1-6; D unclear. From germline, CDR1 is MGHDK and CDR2 SYGVNS. The CDR3 covers 13 residues. V was pared by 10 bases and J by 8 bases, with 15 bases between. The CDR3 spells CATARETDSPLHF. CDR3 in DNA: TGTGCCACCGCGCGGGAGACCGATTCACCCCTCCACTTT.

The CDR3 DNA reads TGTGCCAGCAGCCAGACAACTAGCGGGGAGAACTACGAGCAGTACTTC. This encodes CASSQTTSGENYEQYF. The rearrangement uses TRBV3-1 (or the pseudogene TRBV3-2) and TRBJ2-7, with 10 bases aligning to TRBD2. Looked up from germline, CDR1 is LGHDT and CDR2 is YNNKEL (reference sequence). Germline trimming cut 3 bases from V and 3 bases from J; bases unmatched to any gene: 8. There are 16 residues in the CDR3.